A single sample is the source of the 10 T cell receptor beta chains below, sequenced in a study of spatial heterogeneity in lung cancer. Time point described: sample taken at primary tumor resection. The study sequenced unsorted whole RNA from tumor, nontumor lung or frozen PBMC. TCRdb reanalysed the 5' RACE reads using MiXCR and keeps one entry per CDR3 protein. The data contain approximately 29,000 distinct CDR3 sequences, roughly 8.4% of them singletons. Material: PBMCs, obtained at surgery. These receptors were collected from a female donor with early-stage non-small cell lung cancer.

The CDR3 nucleotides are TGTGCCACCAGCCGTAGCGGGATTAACACAGATACGCAGTATTTT. Translating gives CATSRSGINTDTQYF. The chain carries TRBV24-1 and TRBJ2-3, with TRBD2 matching over 8 bases. The ends lost 7 bases at V and 2 bases at J; junction bases unmatched: 7. CDR3 size: 15 residues. Looked up from germline, CDR1 is KGHDR and CDR2 is SFDVKD.

The chain links TRBV11-2 to TRBJ2-7, with D tentatively TRBD1 (5 bases). The CDR3 runs to 14 residues. CDR1 SGHAT and CDR2 FQNNGV come from the germline V gene. The ends were cut back, 5 bases at V and 3 bases at J, with 14 bases in the middle. The CDR3 loop is CASSLMPQGYEQYV. In DNA, the CDR3 is TGTGCCAGCAGCCTAATGCCCCAGGGCTACGAGCAGTACGTC.

This clonotype was counted ten times or more. The rearrangement joins TRBV7-9 to TRBJ2-7, with 9 bases fitting TRBD2. CDR3 size: 13 residues. The V gene's germline CDR1 is SEHNR and CDR2 FQNEAQ (reference sequence). Trimming at V came to 8 bases and at J to 4 bases, leaving 6 bases not matched to a gene. The CDR3 region has the DNA TGTGCCAGCCATTTAGCGGGAGATTACGAGCAGTACTTC. It codes for CASHLAGDYEQYF.

This clonotype was seen repeatedly, ten times or more. V gene TRBV7-9 combines with J gene TRBJ1-5; no reliable D call. The CDR3 spans 12 residues. V was cut by 3 bases and J by 7 bases, with 7 bases left in between. Germline values: CDR1 SEHNR, CDR2 FQNEAQ (reference sequence). CDR3 nucleotide sequence: TGTGCCAGCAGCTTCACGGAACAGCCCCAGCATTTT. This codes for CASSFTEQPQHF.

This chain uses TRBV28 with TRBJ2-2; no reliable D call. The CDR3 consists of 15 residues. Germline lookup yields CDR1 MDHEN and CDR2 SYDVKM. V lost 2 bases, J lost 0 bases, and 7 bases lay in between. Here the CDR3 reads CASSLTSPNTGELFF. The DNA of the CDR3 is TGTGCCAGCAGTTTAACGTCACCGAACACCGGGGAGCTGTTTTTT.

This clonotype was counted many times. The CDR3 nucleotides are TGTGCCAGCAGGACGGGACGGGGGAACTATGGCTACACCTTC. It encodes CASRTGRGNYGYTF. The rearrangement uses TRBV6-2 or TRBV6-3 and TRBJ1-2; TRBD1 is a possible D gene (5 bases). This CDR3 is 14 amino acids long. CDR1 is MNHEY and CDR2 is SVGEGT in the germline V gene. V was shortened by 6 bases and J by 2 bases, with 13 bases between the two germline ends.

This clonotype came up many times. This chain links TRBV6-1 with TRBJ2-3, with D unclear. The V gene's germline CDR1 is MNHNS and CDR2 SASEGT. Trimming cost V 7 bases and J 0 bases, with 14 bases left between them. There are 15 residues in the CDR3. CDR3 nucleotide sequence: TGTGCCAGCAATGGGATTTCTACTAGCACAGATACGCAGTATTTT. It specifies CASNGISTSTDTQYF.

This clonotype was recorded many times. The rearrangement uses TRBV5-5 and TRBJ1-5; possible D gene TRBD1, 6 bases. Germline V gene sequence: CDR1 SGHKS, CDR2 YYEKEE (reference sequence). V was trimmed by 0 bases and J by 0 bases, leaving 10 bases between them. There are 16 residues in the CDR3. As DNA, the CDR3 is TGTGCCAGCAGCTTGGTTGTGGGGGCTAGCAATCAGCCCCAGCATTTT. This translates into CASSLVVGASNQPQHF.

This chain links TRBV5-1 with TRBJ1-1; possibly TRBD1 for D (5 bases). V was shortened by 3 bases and J by 6 bases, with 15 bases between the two germline ends. Per the germline V gene, CDR1 is SGHRS and CDR2 is YFSETQ. CDR3 size: 14 residues. The CDR3 region is CASSSAPGKAEAFF. The CDR3 coding sequence is TGCGCCAGCAGCTCGGCTCCAGGGAAGGCTGAAGCTTTCTTT.

This clonotype was seen at least ten times. The rearrangement uses TRBV29-1 and TRBJ2-1; D gene ambiguous. The CDR3 extends over 12 amino acids. The germline V gene encodes CDR1 SQVTM and CDR2 ANQGSEA. The CDR3 sequence is CIVSGGSNEQFF. CDR3 coding DNA: TGCATCGTGTCTGGTGGGTCCAATGAGCAGTTCTTC.